The T cell receptor beta chain under discussion was sequenced for a study of circulating CD8 cells and anti-PD-1 response in melanoma. Overall study: Nivolumab was given intravenously at 3 mg/kg every 2 weeks. Response groups: complete/partial responders versus stable/progressive non-responders.

Each library started from around 14 ng of total RNA using the QIAseq Immune Repertoire TCR panel. Each CDR3 protein gets one entry after TCRdb re-called the reads with MiXCR. The sample has about 390 distinct CDR3 sequences; 9.5% to 13% are singletons. Study results and caveats: Most experiments lacked replicates.

Live CD3+CD8+TCRalphabeta+ cells were sorted into four subsets by PD-1 and/or TIGIT. The junction had 2 bases not matched to a gene; V was cut back by 4 bases and J by 6 bases. Germline V gives CDR1 MNHNY, CDR2 SVGAGI (reference sequence). The CDR3 totals 13 residues. By proportion, this clonotype is medium-sized. Its antigen is not identified. The chain employs TRBV6-6 and TRBJ2-2, with 7 bases lining up with TRBD1. This clonotype originated in a human donor with melanoma. The material sequenced was CD8+ T cells from PBMCs, taken at baseline or after one month of anti-PD-1 therapy (not recorded which). CDR3 loop: CASSLTGAGELFF. The CDR3 DNA sequence: TGTGCCAGCAGTTTAACAGGGGCCGGGGAGCTGTTTTTT.